Included here is one TCR beta chain sequence, with context. This record comes from a study of Ad26.COV2.S vaccination and SARS-CoV-2 variants. About the study: By the intramuscular route, Ad26.COV2.S was given once, or twice 56 days apart.

Using immunoSEQ multiplex PCR, the repertoire was profiled, and TCRdb retains in-frame clones only, with some absent. Of around 250,000 clones detected, 70% to 90% appear once; the ten largest clones hold approximately 3.4%. The treatment was: about 20 received Ad26.COV2.S at low or high dose, single or two shots; several received placebo; per-sample allocation not given. On day 63 after the first injection, vaccine and placebo recipients gave samples. The vaccine antigen was prefusion-stabilized Wuhan SARS-CoV-2 spike. The CDR3 totals 15 residues. The V gene's germline CDR1 is MNHEY and CDR2 SVGAGI. V lost 8 bases and J lost 0, with 11 bases in between.

The specimen comprised peripheral blood, sampled in a trial of Ad26.COV2.S vaccine versus placebo. The chain links TRBV6-5 to TRBJ2-6; weak D call: TRBD2 (5 bases). This receptor was obtained from a person between 18 and 65 years old who received the Ad26.COV2.S COVID-19 vaccine or a placebo. CDR3 DNA sequence: TGTGCCAGCGTTGGAGCGGACTCTGGGGCCAACGTCCTGACTTTC. Residues: CASVGADSGANVLTF.